This T cell receptor (beta chain) was retrieved from a study of CD8+ T cells in alopecia areata. Study context: Tofacitinib was taken orally by treated patients, and the dose was 5 to 10 mg twice daily.

Isolated RNA was reverse transcribed into cDNA used as the sequencing template. The protocol was immunoSEQ multiplex PCR, while the TCRdb copy is restricted to in-frame clones and leaves out a portion. The table shows around 86,000 clones, with around three quarters occurring only once. Points from the study as a whole: Mice showed clearer TCR sharing than patients did, a gap that was possibly HLA-related.

Described treatment: oral pan-JAK inhibitor, 5-10 mg twice daily. With regard to this clone: Its antigen remains unidentified.

Trimming took off 6 bases at V and 0 bases at J, with 15 bases between the two ends. Germline CDR1 is SGHAT and CDR2 is FQNNGV. This CDR3 is built from 15 residues. Sequences were derived from CD8+ T cells sorted from blood, sampled between weeks 43 and 45, from a patient treated with tofacitinib. This sequence originates from a human donor with alopecia areata. This rearrangement joins TRBV11-2 to TRBJ2-7, with D perhaps TRBD1 or TRBD2 (5 bases each). CDR3 sequence: CASRLDGTYSYEQYF. CDR3 DNA: TGTGCCAGCAGGCTAGATGGGACCTACTCCTACGAGCAGTACTTC.